Each of the 7 T cell receptor beta chains below was sequenced from the same sample in a study of CD8 T cells in ankylosing spondylitis (dated by TCRdb to 2016 to 2017). Overall study results and their limits: Blood from ankylosing spondylitis patients appeared to be characterized by a TCR beta motif composed of 7 to 9 highly homologous amino acid variants.

The library relied on 5' RACE. The instrument was an Illumina HiSeq 2500. TCRdb handled the public reads itself, with Q25 trimming in fastp and clone calling in MiXCR, and kept productive beta chains. Every distinct CDR3 protein forms one entry, paired with its most common genes and DNA. Recorded for this sample are roughly 450,000 distinct CDR3 sequences; 25% to 30% of them occurred a single time. Jointly, the top ten make up 0.85% to 1% of the sample. For these TCRs, the target antigens are not known. The specimen was blood, either unsorted or a sorted T cell fraction (not recorded which). The receptor source for this set is a male donor with ankylosing spondylitis.

This chain links TRBV5-1 with TRBJ2-3; either TRBD1 or TRBD2 may supply D (6 bases each). This CDR3 contains 15 residues. V dropped 1 base and J dropped 1 base, with 10 bases sitting between them. Germline assignment: CDR1 SGHRS and CDR2 YFSETQ. The CDR3 DNA is TGCGCCAGCAGCTTGTCGGGGGCAGGCACAGATACGCAGTATTTT. Its translation: CASSLSGAGTDTQYF.

The gene calls are TRBV7-2 and TRBJ1-2, with D unresolved. V was clipped by 5 bases and J by 8 bases, with 15 bases between them. The V gene's germline CDR1 is SGHTA and CDR2 FQGNSA. The CDR3 has 13 residues. CDR3 bases: TGTGCCAGCAGCCCCCGGGATAGGCGAGGCTACACCTTC. This translates into CASSPRDRRGYTF.

The rearrangement links TRBV14 to TRBJ2-2; D gene unclear. The CDR3 has 12 residues. Germline V gene data show CDR1 as SGHDN and CDR2 as FVKESK. Trimming took 4 bases from V and 10 from J, leaving 10 bases between them. The CDR3 region has the DNA TGTGCCAGCAGCCGCCCGGCACTGGAGCTGTTTTTT. Translated, it gives CASSRPALELFF.

This chain connects TRBV3-1 to TRBJ2-1, with 9 bases fitting TRBD1. Germline assignment: CDR1 LGHDT and CDR2 YNNKEL (reference sequence). V trimming: 1 base; J trimming: 7 bases; junction bases outside the gene matches: 8. The CDR3 totals 16 residues. CDR3 loop: CASSQGAGQGLNEQFF. In DNA form, the CDR3 reads TGTGCCAGCAGCCAAGGGGCGGGACAGGGACTTAATGAGCAGTTCTTC.

The chain carries TRBV20-1 and TRBJ2-7, with TRBD1 matching over 8 bases. The germline CDR1 and CDR2 sequences are DFQATT and SNEGSKA (reference sequence). The CDR3 spans 14 residues. CDR3 in amino acids: CSVRGGQGNYEQYF. The DNA of the CDR3 is TGCAGCGTTAGGGGAGGACAGGGAAACTACGAGCAGTACTTC.

The V gene is TRBV6-2 or TRBV6-3, the J gene TRBJ1-2; D is undetermined. The germline CDR1 and CDR2 sequences are MNHEY and SVGEGT. V was pared by 0 bases and J by 14 bases, with 16 bases between. The CDR3 is 13 residues long. The CDR3 loop is CASSYSNEVDQTF. The CDR3 DNA follows: TGTGCCAGCAGTTACTCGAACGAGGTAGACCAAACCTTC.

The chain carries TRBV3-1 and TRBJ1-2, with a tentative D call TRBD1 (6 bases). The length of the CDR3 is 13 residues. Germline CDR1 and CDR2: LGHDT and YNNKEL (reference sequence). Trimming removed 1 base from V and 7 bases from J, with 10 bases in between. CDR3 in amino acids: CASSQARGGGYTF. The CDR3, as DNA: TGTGCCAGCAGCCAAGCCAGGGGAGGTGGCTACACCTTC.